The source of this T cell receptor (beta chain) is a study of shared clonotypes between healthy human individuals. Across the whole study: Ranging from 18 to 49 in age, donors were two women and three men. Three CD4 naive, three CD4 memory, two CD8 naive and one CD8 memory plate were used per donor.

The CD4+ fraction was divided into a CD45RA+ naive subset and a CD45RA-negative memory subset. The protocol was immunoSEQ multiplex PCR, while the TCRdb copy is restricted to in-frame clones and leaves out a portion. This table has hundreds of thousands of clones, approximately 79% appearing once. J was trimmed by 8 bases and V by 6 bases; bases with no gene match: 11. Germline V lookup: CDR1 SNHLY, CDR2 FYNNEI. CDR3 size: 15 residues. The receptor comes from a young woman in good health. Sequencing input: memory CD4+ T cells sorted from blood. Subset described: CD45RA-negative fraction. The chain joins TRBV2 to TRBJ2-3; 10 bases agree with TRBD2. This chain's CDR3 is CASSPPASGRGTQYF. CDR3 in DNA: TGTGCCAGCAGCCCTCCGGCTAGCGGGAGAGGTACGCAGTATTTT.